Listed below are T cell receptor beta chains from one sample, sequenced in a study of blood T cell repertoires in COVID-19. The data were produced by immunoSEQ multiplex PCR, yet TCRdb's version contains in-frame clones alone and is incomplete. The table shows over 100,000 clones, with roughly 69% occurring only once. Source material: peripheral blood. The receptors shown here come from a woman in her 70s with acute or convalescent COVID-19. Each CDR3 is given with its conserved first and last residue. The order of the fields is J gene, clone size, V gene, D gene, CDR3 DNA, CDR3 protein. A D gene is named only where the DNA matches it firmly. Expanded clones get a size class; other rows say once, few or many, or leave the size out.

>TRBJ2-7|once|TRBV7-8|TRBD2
TGTGCCAGCAGCCGTACGGGACTAGCCTACGAGCAGTACTTC
CASSRTGLAYEQYF
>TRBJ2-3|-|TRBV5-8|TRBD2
TGTGCCAGCAGCTTGGGTGGGAGGGCCACAGATACGCAGTATTTT
CASSLGGRATDTQYF
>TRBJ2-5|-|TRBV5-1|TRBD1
TGCGCCAGCAGCTTGGGACAGGGGAGCGGAGAGACCCAGTACTTC
CASSLGQGSGETQYF
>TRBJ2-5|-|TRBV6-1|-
TGTGCCAGCAGTGAAGGAGGCGCATTCAGTGAGACCCAGTACTTC
CASSEGGAFSETQYF
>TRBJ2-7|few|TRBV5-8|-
TGTGCCAGCAGCTTGGTTCGGGGATCCTCCTACGAGCAGTACTTC
CASSLVRGSSYEQYF
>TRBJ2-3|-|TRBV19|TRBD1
TGTGCCAGTAGTATCGAAGGACAGGGGGCCCCAACAGATACGCAGTATTTT
CASSIEGQGAPTDTQYF
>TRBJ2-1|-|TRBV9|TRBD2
TGTGCCAGCAGCCCGCCCGGGGGGTCCTCCTACAATGAGCAGTTCTTC
CASSPPGGSSYNEQFF
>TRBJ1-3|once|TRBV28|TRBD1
TGTGCCAGCGTTACAGGGGGAAACTCTGGAAACACCATATATTTT
CASVTGGNSGNTIYF
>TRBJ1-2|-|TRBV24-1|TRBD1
TGTGCCACCAGTGGGGACAGCTATGGCTACACCTTC
CATSGDSYGYTF
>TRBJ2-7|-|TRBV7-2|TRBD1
TGTGCCAGCAGCTTGGACAGGGCGTCCTACGAGCAGTACTTC
CASSLDRASYEQYF
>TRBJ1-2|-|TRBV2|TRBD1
TGTGCCAGCAGACTAGGACAGGGGATTTATGGCTACACCTTC
CASRLGQGIYGYTF
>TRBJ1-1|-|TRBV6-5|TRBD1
TGTGCCAGCGAGGACAGGGGCAGATTGAACACTGAAGCTTTCTTT
CASEDRGRLNTEAFF
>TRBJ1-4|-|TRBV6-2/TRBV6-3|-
TGTGCCAGCAGTGAGACATCAACTAATGAAAAACTGTTTTTT
CASSETSTNEKLFF
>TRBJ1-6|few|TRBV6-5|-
TGTGCCAGCAGACCTTTTACGTCGGGGGAATCACCCCTCCACTTT
CASRPFTSGESPLHF
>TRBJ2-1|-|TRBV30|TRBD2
TGTGCCTGGAGTGAAGGGCTAGCGGGAGTGGGAAATGAGCAGTTCTTC
CAWSEGLAGVGNEQFF
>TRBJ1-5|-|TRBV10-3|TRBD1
TGTGCCATCAGTGAGGCACAGGGGCAGCCCCAGCATTTT
CAISEAQGQPQHF
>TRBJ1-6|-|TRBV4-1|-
TGCGCCAGCAGCCAAGCCCCAGGGCGCTCTTCACCCCTCCACTTT
CASSQAPGRSSPLHF
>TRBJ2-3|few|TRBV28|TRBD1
TGTGCCAGCAGTTTGAGGGGGCGTTCGGGCACAGATACGCAGTATTTT
CASSLRGRSGTDTQYF
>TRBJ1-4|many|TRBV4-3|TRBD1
TGCGCCAGCAGCCAAGAAACAGGGGCGGGGAAAAAACTGTTTTTT
CASSQETGAGKKLFF
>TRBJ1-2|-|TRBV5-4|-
TGTGCCAGCAGAACAGAAGCAGCAAGTAACTATGGCTACACCTTC
CASRTEAASNYGYTF
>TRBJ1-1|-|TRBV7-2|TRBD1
TGTGCCAGCAGCTTTGGACAGGGATGGACTGAAGCTTTCTTT
CASSFGQGWTEAFF
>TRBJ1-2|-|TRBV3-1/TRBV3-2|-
TGTGCCAGCAGCCAAGAGGGGGCCTATGGCTACACCTTC
CASSQEGAYGYTF
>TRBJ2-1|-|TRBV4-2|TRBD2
TGTGCCAGCAGCCACGGGCTAGCGGGATTGGTTTCCTACAATGAGCAGTTCTTC
CASSHGLAGLVSYNEQFF
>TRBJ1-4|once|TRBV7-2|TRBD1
TGTGCCAGCAGCTCTACAGGGGGGATGCGGGAAAAACTGTTTTTT
CASSSTGGMREKLFF
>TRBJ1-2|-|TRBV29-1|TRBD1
TGCAGCGTTGATATGGGACAGCTGTTCTATGGCTACACCTTC
CSVDMGQLFYGYTF
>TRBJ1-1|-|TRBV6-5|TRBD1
TGTGCCAGCAGTTGGGCAGGGGGGCCCACTGAAGCTTTCTTT
CASSWAGGPTEAFF
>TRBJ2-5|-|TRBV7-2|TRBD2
TGTGCCAGCAGCTTAGCTTCAGCGGGGGGGCTTAGGGAGACCCAGTACTTC
CASSLASAGGLRETQYF
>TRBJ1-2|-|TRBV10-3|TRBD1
TGTGCCATCAGTGAGATGAGGGGGCGCGCGGTAAAGGGCTACACCTTC
CAISEMRGRAVKGYTF
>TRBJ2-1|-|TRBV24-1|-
TGTGCCACCAGTGATTTGGGAGGGACCGGCAATGAGCAGTTCTTC
CATSDLGGTGNEQFF
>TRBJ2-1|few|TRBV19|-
TGTGCCAGTAGTATAACAGGGAATGGGCGCAATGAGCAGTTCTTC
CASSITGNGRNEQFF
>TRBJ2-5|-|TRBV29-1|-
TGCAGCGTTGTTGGTAGCCCCGGTCGGGCCCAGTACTTC
CSVVGSPGRAQYF
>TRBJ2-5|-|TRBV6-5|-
TGTGCCAGCAGCCCAGGGGGGGAGACCCAGTACTTC
CASSPGGETQYF